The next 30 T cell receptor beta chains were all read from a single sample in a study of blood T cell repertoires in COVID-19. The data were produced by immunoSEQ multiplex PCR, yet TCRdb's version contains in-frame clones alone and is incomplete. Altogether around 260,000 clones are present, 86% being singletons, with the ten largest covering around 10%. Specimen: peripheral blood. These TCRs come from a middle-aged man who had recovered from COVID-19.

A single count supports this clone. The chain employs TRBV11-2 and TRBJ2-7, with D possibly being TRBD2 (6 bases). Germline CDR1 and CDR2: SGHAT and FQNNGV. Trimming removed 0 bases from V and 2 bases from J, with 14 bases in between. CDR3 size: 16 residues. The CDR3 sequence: CASSLDGDSQTYEQYF. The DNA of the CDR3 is TGTGCCAGCAGCTTAGATGGGGACTCCCAGACCTACGAGCAGTACTTC. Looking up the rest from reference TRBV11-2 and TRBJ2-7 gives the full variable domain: EAGVAQSPRYKIIEKRQSVAFWCNPISGHATLYWYQQILGQGPKLLIQFQNNGVVDDSQLPKDRFSAERLKGVDSTLKIQPAKLEDSAVYLCASSLDGDSQTYEQYFGPGTRLTVT.

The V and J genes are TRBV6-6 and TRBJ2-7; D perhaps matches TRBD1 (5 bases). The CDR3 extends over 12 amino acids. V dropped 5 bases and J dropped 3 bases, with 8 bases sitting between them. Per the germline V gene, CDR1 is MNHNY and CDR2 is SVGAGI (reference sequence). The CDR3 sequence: CASSKDSYEQYF. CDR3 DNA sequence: TGTGCCAGCAGTAAAGACAGCTACGAGCAGTACTTC.

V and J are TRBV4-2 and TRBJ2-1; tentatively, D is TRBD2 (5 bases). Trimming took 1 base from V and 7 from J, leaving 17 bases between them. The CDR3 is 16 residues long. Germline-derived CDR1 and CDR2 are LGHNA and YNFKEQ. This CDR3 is CASSQGGSGARNEQFF. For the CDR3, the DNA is TGTGCCAGCAGCCAAGGAGGAAGCGGAGCTCGGAATGAGCAGTTCTTC.

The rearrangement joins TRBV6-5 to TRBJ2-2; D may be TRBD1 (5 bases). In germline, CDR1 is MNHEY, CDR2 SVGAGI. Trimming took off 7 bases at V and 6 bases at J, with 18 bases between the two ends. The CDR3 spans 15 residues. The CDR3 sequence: CASTHTQGRAGELFF. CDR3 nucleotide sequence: TGTGCCAGCACCCACACCCAGGGAAGGGCCGGGGAGCTGTTTTTT.

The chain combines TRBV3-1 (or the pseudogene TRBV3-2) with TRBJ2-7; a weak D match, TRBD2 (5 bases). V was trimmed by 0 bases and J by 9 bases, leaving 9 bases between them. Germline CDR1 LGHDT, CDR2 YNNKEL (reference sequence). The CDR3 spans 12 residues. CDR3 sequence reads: CASSQDNSVQYF. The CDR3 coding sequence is TGTGCCAGCAGCCAAGATAATAGCGTGCAGTACTTC.

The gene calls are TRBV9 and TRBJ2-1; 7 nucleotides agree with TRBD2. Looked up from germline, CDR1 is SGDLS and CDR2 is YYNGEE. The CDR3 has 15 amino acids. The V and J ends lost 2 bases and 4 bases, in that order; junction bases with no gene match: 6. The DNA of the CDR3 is TGTGCCAGCAGCGTCAGGCTAGCGGATTACAATGAGCAGTTCTTC. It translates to CASSVRLADYNEQFF.

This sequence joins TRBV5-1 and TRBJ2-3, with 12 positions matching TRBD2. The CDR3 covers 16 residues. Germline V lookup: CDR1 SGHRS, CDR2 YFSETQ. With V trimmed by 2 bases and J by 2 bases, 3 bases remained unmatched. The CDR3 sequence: CASSFGLAGNTDTQYF. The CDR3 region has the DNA TGCGCCAGCAGCTTCGGACTAGCGGGGAACACAGATACGCAGTATTTT.

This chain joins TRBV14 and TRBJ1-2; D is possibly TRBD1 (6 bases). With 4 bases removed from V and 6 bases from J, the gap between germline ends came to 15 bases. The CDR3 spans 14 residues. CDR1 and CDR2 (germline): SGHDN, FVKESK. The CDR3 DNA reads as TGTGCCAGCAGCCCATGGGACAAGGAGAATGGCTACACCTTC. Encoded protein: CASSPWDKENGYTF.

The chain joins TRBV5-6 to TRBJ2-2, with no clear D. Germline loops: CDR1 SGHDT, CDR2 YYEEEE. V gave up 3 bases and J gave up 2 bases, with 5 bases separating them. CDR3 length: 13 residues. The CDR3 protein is CASSSLNTGELFF. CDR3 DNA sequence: TGTGCCAGCAGCTCACTAAACACCGGGGAGCTGTTTTTT.

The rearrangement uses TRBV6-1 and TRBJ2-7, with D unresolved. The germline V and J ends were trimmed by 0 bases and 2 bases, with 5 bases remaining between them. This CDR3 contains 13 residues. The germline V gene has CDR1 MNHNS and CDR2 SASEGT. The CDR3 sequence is CASSEAGPYEQYF. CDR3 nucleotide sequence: TGTGCCAGCAGTGAAGCGGGCCCCTACGAGCAGTACTTC.

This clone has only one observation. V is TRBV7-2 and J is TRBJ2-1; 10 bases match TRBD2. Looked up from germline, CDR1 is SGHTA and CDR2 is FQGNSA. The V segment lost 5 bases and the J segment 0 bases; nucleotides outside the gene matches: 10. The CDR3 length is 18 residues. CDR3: CASSRRTSGKSSYNEQFF. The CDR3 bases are TGTGCCAGCAGCCGTCGTACTAGCGGGAAAAGCTCCTACAATGAGCAGTTCTTC.

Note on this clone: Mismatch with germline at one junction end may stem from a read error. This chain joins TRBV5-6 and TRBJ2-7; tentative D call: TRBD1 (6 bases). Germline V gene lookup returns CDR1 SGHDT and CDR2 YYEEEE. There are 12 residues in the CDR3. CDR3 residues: CASSRGSRTARF. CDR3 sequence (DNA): TGTGCCAGCAGTAGGGGGTCTAGGACAGCTAGGTTC. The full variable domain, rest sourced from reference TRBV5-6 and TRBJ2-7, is DAGVTQSPTHLIKTRGQQVTLRCSPKSGHDTVSWYQQALGQGPQFIFQYYEEEERQRGNFPDRFSGHQFPNYSSELNVNALLLGDSALYLCASSRGSRTARFGPGTRLTVT.

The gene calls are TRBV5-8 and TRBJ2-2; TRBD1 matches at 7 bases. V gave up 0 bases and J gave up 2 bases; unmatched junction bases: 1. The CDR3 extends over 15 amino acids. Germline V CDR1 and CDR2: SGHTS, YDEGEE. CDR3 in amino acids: CASSLDRGNTGELFF. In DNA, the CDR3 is TGTGCCAGCAGCTTGGACAGGGGCAACACCGGGGAGCTGTTTTTT.

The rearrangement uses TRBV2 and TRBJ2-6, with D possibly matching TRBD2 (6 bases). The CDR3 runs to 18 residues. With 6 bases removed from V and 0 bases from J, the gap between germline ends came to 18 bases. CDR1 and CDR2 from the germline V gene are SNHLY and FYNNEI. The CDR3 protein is CASSSGSGRSSGANVLTF. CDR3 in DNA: TGTGCCAGCAGCTCGGGGAGCGGGCGATCCTCTGGGGCCAACGTCCTGACTTTC.

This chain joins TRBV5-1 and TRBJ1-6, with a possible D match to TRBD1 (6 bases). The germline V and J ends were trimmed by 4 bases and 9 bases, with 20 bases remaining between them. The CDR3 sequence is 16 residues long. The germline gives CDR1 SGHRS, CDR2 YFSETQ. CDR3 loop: CASSPVVSGAGSPLHF. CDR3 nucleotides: TGCGCCAGCAGCCCCGTGGTATCAGGGGCGGGTTCACCCCTCCACTTT.

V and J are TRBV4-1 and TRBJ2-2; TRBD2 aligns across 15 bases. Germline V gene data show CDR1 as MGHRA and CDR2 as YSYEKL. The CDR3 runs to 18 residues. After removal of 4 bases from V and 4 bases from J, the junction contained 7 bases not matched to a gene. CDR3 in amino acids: CASSREGLAGGFTGELFF. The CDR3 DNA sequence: TGCGCCAGCAGCCGAGAGGGACTAGCGGGGGGATTCACCGGGGAGCTGTTTTTT.

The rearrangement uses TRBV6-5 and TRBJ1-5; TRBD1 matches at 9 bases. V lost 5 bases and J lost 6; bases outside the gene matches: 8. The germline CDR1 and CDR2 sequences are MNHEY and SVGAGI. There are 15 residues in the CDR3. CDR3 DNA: TGTGCCAGCAGTCAAACAGGGGGCTGGGGTCAGCCCCAGCATTTT. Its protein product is CASSQTGGWGQPQHF.

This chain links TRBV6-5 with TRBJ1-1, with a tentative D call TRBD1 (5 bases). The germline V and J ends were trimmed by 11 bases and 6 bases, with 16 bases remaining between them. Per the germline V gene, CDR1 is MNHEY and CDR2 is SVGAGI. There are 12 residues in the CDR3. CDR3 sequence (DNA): TGTGCCGCCCGATCCAGGGTAGCTGAAGCTTTCTTT. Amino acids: CAARSRVAEAFF.

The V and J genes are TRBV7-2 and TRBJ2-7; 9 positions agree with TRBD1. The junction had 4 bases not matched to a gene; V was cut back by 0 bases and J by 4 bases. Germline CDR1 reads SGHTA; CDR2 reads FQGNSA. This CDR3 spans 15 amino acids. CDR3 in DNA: TGTGCCAGCAGCTTAGCCGGGACAGGGTATTACGAGCAGTACTTC. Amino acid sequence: CASSLAGTGYYEQYF.

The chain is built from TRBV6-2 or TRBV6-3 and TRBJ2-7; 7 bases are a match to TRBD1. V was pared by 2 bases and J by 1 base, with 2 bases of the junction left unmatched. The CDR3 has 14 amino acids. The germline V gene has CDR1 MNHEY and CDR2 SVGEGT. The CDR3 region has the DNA TGTGCCAGCAGTTACCCGGGACAGTCCTACGAGCAGTACTTC. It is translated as CASSYPGQSYEQYF.

The CDR3 bases are TGTGCCAGCAGCAACCGACCCGGGAGGTACGAGCAGTACTTC. This translates into CASSNRPGRYEQYF. The chain employs TRBV11-2 and TRBJ2-7, with 7 bases lining up with TRBD2. CDR1 and CDR2 (germline): SGHAT, FQNNGV. The junction had 8 bases not matched to a gene; V was cut back by 5 bases and J by 4 bases. The CDR3 runs to 14 residues.

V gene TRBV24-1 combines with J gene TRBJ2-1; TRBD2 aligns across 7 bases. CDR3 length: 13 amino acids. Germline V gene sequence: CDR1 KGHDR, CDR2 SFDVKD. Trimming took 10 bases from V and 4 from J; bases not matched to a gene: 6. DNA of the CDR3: TGTGCCACAGCTAGCGGAATTTACAATGAGCAGTTCTTC. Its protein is CATASGIYNEQFF.

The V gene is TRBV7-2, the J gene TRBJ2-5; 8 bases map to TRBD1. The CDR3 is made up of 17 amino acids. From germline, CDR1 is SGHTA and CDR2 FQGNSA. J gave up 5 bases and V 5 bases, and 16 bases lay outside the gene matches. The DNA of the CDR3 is TGTGCCAGCAGCCACACGGAGGGCAGGGGGCGCCCCGAGACCCAGTACTTC. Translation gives CASSHTEGRGRPETQYF. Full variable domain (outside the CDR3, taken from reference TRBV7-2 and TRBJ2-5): GAGVSQSPSNKVTEKGKDVELRCDPISGHTALYWYRQSLGQGLEFLIYFQGNSAPDKSGLPSDRFSAERTGGSVSTLTIQRTQQEDSAVYLCASSHTEGRGRPETQYFGPGTRLLVL.

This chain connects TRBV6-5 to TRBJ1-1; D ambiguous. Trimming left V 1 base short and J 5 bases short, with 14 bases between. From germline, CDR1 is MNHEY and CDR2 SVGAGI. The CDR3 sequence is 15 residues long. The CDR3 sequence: CASSYLAGSGTEAFF. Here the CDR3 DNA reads TGTGCCAGCAGTTACTTGGCCGGGAGTGGGACTGAAGCTTTCTTT.

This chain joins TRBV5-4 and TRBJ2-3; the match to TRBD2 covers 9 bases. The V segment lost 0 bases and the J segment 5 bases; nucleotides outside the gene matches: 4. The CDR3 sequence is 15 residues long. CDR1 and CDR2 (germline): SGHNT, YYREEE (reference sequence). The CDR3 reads CASSLGRGGLDTQYF. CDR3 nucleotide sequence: TGTGCCAGCAGCTTGGGGCGGGGGGGCTTAGATACGCAGTATTTT.

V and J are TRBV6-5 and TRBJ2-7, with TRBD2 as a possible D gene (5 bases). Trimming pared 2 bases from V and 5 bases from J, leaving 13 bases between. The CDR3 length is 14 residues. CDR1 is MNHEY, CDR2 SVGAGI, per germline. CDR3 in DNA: TGTGCCAGCAGTTACCGGGGTGCCATGGACGAGCAGTACTTC. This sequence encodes CASSYRGAMDEQYF.

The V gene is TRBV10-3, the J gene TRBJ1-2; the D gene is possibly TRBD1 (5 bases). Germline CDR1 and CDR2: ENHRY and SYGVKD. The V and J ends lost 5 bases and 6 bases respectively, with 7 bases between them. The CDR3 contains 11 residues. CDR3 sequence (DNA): TGTGCCATCAGTCGGGGGGATGGCTACACCTTC. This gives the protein CAISRGDGYTF.

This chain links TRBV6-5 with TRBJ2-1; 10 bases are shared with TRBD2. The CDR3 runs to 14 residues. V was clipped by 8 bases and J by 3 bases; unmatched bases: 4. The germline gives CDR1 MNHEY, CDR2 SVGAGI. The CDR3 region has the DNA TGTGCCAGCTCATTAGCGGGGGGCTACAATGAGCAGTTCTTC. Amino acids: CASSLAGGYNEQFF.

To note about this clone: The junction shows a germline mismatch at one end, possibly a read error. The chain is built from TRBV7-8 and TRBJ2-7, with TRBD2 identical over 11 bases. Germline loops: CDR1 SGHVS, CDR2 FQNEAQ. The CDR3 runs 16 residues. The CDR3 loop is CASSLAGGPLGYEQYF. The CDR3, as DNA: TGTGCCAGCAGTTTAGCGGGGGGGCCGCTGGGATACGAGCAGTACTTC.

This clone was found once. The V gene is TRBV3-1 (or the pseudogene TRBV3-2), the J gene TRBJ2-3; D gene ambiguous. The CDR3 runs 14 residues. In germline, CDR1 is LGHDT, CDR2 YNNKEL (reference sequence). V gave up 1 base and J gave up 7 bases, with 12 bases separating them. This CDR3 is CASSQVGFGNTQYF. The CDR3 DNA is TGTGCCAGCAGCCAAGTGGGCTTCGGAAATACGCAGTATTTT.